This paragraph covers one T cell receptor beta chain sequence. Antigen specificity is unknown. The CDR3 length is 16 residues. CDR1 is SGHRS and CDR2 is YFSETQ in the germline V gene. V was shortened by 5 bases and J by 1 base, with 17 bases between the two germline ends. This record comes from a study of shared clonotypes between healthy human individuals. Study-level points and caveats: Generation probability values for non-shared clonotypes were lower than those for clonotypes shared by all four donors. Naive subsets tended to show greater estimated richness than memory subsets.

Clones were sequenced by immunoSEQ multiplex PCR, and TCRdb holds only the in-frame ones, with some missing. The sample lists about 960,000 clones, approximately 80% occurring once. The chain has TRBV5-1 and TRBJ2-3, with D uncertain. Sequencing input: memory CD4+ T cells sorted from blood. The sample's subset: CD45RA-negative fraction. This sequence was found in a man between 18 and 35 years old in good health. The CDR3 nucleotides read TGCGCCAGCAGGTCTCGCGGCTTTCGAGGCACAGATACGCAGTATTTT. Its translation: CASRSRGFRGTDTQYF.